This T cell receptor delta chain was recovered during a study of gamma-delta T cells after stem cell transplantation. About this clone: This may be a read error, as it is one base from a much larger clone.

With CATT, TCRdb re-called clones from the RT-PCR reads. The repertoire has about 6,500 delta-chain clones, around 25% of them found once; the top ten carry 18%. Per germline, CDR1 GEAIGNYY and CDR2 EKD. Losses at the gene ends were 0 bases for V and 3 bases for J; bases not matched to a gene: 19. The CDR3 consists of 22 residues. The chain carries TRDV2 and TRDJ3; TRDD3 aligns across 7 bases. The specimen sequenced was gamma-delta T cells. This receptor was taken from a human donor. It is not recorded whose cells these are; they may come from a transplant donor. CDR3 in amino acids: CACDTPLLEDTQSGWDTRQMFF. The CDR3 DNA reads as TGTGCCTGTGACACCCCTCTACTGGAGGATACGCAGTCCGGCTGGGACACCCGACAGATGTTTTTC.